This T cell receptor (beta chain) was sequenced for a study of blood T cells in healthy people across ages. Study summary: Per two T cells, about one barcoded beta molecule was captured through template switching.

Together with a sample-barcoded 5' primer, a J-beta primer mix was included in a second PCR lasting roughly 6 to 12 cycles. Individual samples furnished no less than 2.5 million CDR3-containing paired-end reads apiece. TCRdb processed the 5' RACE reads anew with MiXCR; each CDR3 protein has one entry. This sample carries about a million distinct CDR3 sequences, roughly half of them seen once, and the ten largest clones take about 21%. CDR1 is SQVTM, CDR2 ANQGSEA, per germline. The CDR3 length is 13 residues. Trimming removed 7 bases from V and 2 bases from J; junction bases left unmatched: 7. The sample was blood. This receptor was obtained from a woman aged 55-70 years in good health. The chain joins TRBV29-1 to TRBJ2-5, with TRBD1 matching 7 bases. CDR3 protein: CSALPGQQETQYF. CDR3 in DNA: TGCAGCGCTTTACCGGGACAGCAAGAGACCCAGTACTTC.